The rows below give T cell receptor beta chains drawn from one sample of a study of T cells in Graves' hyperthyroidism and ophthalmopathy. TCRdb independently ran MiXCR on the multiplex PCR reads; one entry per CDR3 protein. The sample gives around 500,000 distinct CDR3 sequences, around 15% of which show up once; approximately 15% is in the top ten. The sample comprised blood. The receptors here all came from a woman aged 40 to 50 with Graves' hyperthyroidism. CDR3s include the opening cysteine and the closing phenylalanine or tryptophan. Each record gives: V gene, CDR3 length, CDR3 protein.

V gene: TRBV6-5
CDR3 length: 15
CDR3 protein: CASSYTVPQNSPLHF

V gene: TRBV7-2
CDR3 length: 15
CDR3 protein: CASSLFPSGGYEQYF

V gene: TRBV30
CDR3 length: 13
CDR3 protein: CAWSVPRGTEAFF

V gene: TRBV11-3
CDR3 length: 13
CDR3 protein: CASSPLGMVEQFF

V gene: TRBV5-1
CDR3 length: 15
CDR3 protein: CASRIEGETYNEQFF

V gene: TRBV7-2
CDR3 length: 15
CDR3 protein: CASSQSSGIPETQYF

V gene: TRBV5-4
CDR3 length: 13
CDR3 protein: CASSLESDTEAFF

V gene: TRBV2
CDR3 length: 15
CDR3 protein: CASSALGGSYNEQFF

V gene: TRBV7-9
CDR3 length: 16
CDR3 protein: CASSLVRASEGREQYF

V gene: TRBV20-1
CDR3 length: 14
CDR3 protein: CSARQGATNSPLHF

V gene: TRBV20-1
CDR3 length: 12
CDR3 protein: CSARGGEETQYF

V gene: TRBV7-9
CDR3 length: 17
CDR3 protein: CASSLSEGPGQYYEQYF

V gene: TRBV6-1
CDR3 length: 13
CDR3 protein: CASTHRFDYGYTF

V gene: TRBV20-1
CDR3 length: 12
CDR3 protein: CSASPGTDTQYF

V gene: TRBV5-1
CDR3 length: 16
CDR3 protein: CASSMGQISSYNEQFF

V gene: TRBV28
CDR3 length: 15
CDR3 protein: CASRGGTGVTGELFF

V gene: TRBV6-1
CDR3 length: 13
CDR3 protein: CATETAGRGGYTF

V gene: TRBV6-1
CDR3 length: 14
CDR3 protein: CASSGDYFSYEQYF

V gene: TRBV6-1
CDR3 length: 14
CDR3 protein: CASSERGVNTEAFF

V gene: TRBV30
CDR3 length: 12
CDR3 protein: CACLSRNTEAFF

V gene: TRBV20-1
CDR3 length: 11
CDR3 protein: CSVAGLTEAFF

V gene: TRBV7-2
CDR3 length: 13
CDR3 protein: CASTRTEINEQFF

V gene: TRBV6-5
CDR3 length: 16
CDR3 protein: CASSYREKTRPNEQFF

V gene: TRBV19
CDR3 length: 14
CDR3 protein: CASGGQYTNQPQHF

V gene: TRBV28
CDR3 length: 16
CDR3 protein: CASSLKGVLANYGYTF

V gene: TRBV5-6
CDR3 length: 12
CDR3 protein: CASSTGQAGYTF

V gene: TRBV6-1
CDR3 length: 14
CDR3 protein: CASSTDRDPYGYTF

V gene: TRBV6-1
CDR3 length: 17
CDR3 protein: CASSEGPGLASFYEQYF

V gene: TRBV5-1
CDR3 length: 16
CDR3 protein: CASSLAQGLAKDEQFF

V gene: TRBV7-9
CDR3 length: 14
CDR3 protein: CASSLGQPNQPQHF

V gene: TRBV27
CDR3 length: 19
CDR3 protein: CASKATSGRRGVTNNEQFF

V gene: TRBV18
CDR3 length: 16
CDR3 protein: CASSPPNPGVSNEQFF

V gene: TRBV10-3
CDR3 length: 14
CDR3 protein: CAISELTGHYEQYF

V gene: TRBV28
CDR3 length: 15
CDR3 protein: CASSSGPYSNQPQHF

V gene: TRBV27
CDR3 length: 18
CDR3 protein: CASGSITGGAGLAGELFF

V gene: TRBV19
CDR3 length: 14
CDR3 protein: CASNRQQVTGELFF

V gene: TRBV30
CDR3 length: 14
CDR3 protein: CAWSVKGEIAEAFF

V gene: TRBV7-9
CDR3 length: 17
CDR3 protein: CASSLALTSGFSNEQFF

V gene: TRBV9
CDR3 length: 15
CDR3 protein: CASTRGGSFNEKLFF

V gene: TRBV12-3/TRBV12-4
CDR3 length: 15
CDR3 protein: CASSLISSGRAEQFF

V gene: TRBV6-2/TRBV6-3
CDR3 length: 14
CDR3 protein: CASSYLGHPYEQYF

V gene: TRBV18
CDR3 length: 15
CDR3 protein: CASSLGSGGSDIQYF

V gene: TRBV3-1
CDR3 length: 12
CDR3 protein: CASSQGLTGQYF

V gene: TRBV7-2
CDR3 length: 17
CDR3 protein: CASSSSPGLADTDTQYF

V gene: TRBV20-1
CDR3 length: 16
CDR3 protein: CSARDPETGLNTEAFF

V gene: TRBV5-1
CDR3 length: 16
CDR3 protein: CASSLPAGYMNTEAFF

V gene: TRBV12-3/TRBV12-4
CDR3 length: 13
CDR3 protein: CASSFVLGGELFF

V gene: TRBV27
CDR3 length: 17
CDR3 protein: CASSPRSSGIAKNIQYF

V gene: TRBV24-1
CDR3 length: 16
CDR3 protein: CASTFLTGSGNQPQHF

V gene: TRBV5-1
CDR3 length: 15
CDR3 protein: CASSLGASGLETQYF

V gene: TRBV9
CDR3 length: 15
CDR3 protein: CASSVAQGRGGELFF

V gene: TRBV7-9
CDR3 length: 13
CDR3 protein: CASTPRGNTEAFF

V gene: TRBV27
CDR3 length: 12
CDR3 protein: CASSLLSGELFF

V gene: TRBV12-3/TRBV12-4
CDR3 length: 15
CDR3 protein: CASSRLTGVQETQYF

V gene: TRBV27
CDR3 length: 15
CDR3 protein: CASSLPGTNTDTQYF